This T cell receptor (beta chain) derives from a study of blood T cell repertoires in COVID-19. Study as a whole: Acute and convalescent COVID-19 specimens originated in the United States, Italy and Spain. T cells, B-cell-depleted T cells, or PBMCs provided the cDNA or gDNA that served as material.

V gave up 6 bases and J gave up 2 bases, with 11 bases separating them. The CDR3 loop spans 14 amino acids. Per germline, CDR1 MNHEY and CDR2 SVGAGI. Before being deemed recovered, Cohort 3 donors had two negative PCRs, clearance, or symptom resolution. Per the authors' pipeline: Amplification with reference gene primers provided the estimates of nucleated cell counts. Using immunoSEQ multiplex PCR, the repertoire was profiled, and TCRdb retains in-frame clones only, with some absent. Clone size and the V and J calls come from that table; the DNA yielded D and trimming. In the table there are 250,000 to 300,000 clones, roughly 90% of which are singletons.

This receptor was obtained from a woman under 40 who had recovered from COVID-19. The genes are TRBV6-5 and TRBJ1-3; weak D call: TRBD1 (5 bases). The sequenced sample was PBMCs or T cells enriched from blood (not recorded which). Here the CDR3 reads CASSQDKAGNTIYF. The CDR3 bases are TGTGCCAGCAGCCAGGACAAGGCTGGAAACACCATATATTTT.